The 21 T cell receptor beta chains in this list originate from one sample, sequenced in a study of T cell repertoires in cytomegalovirus infection. Which antigens these TCRs recognize remains unknown. TCRdb re-called the reads through MiXCR, storing one row per CDR3 protein. The table lists hundreds of thousands of distinct CDR3 sequences, approximately 40% of them singletons. The sample in question was cultured PBMCs, obtained from culture after CMV antigen stimulation. The source is a human donor in good health (CMV status not recorded). Some clones in this sample may be carry-over from other donors' samples.

The chain combines TRBV12-3 or TRBV12-4 with TRBJ1-4; unclear D gene. Trimming shortened V by 3 bases and J by 8 bases, and 4 bases separated the two germline ends. This CDR3 has 11 residues. The CDR3 region has the DNA TGTGCCAGCAGTTTTGCCGAAAAACTGTTTTTT. It is translated as CASSFAEKLFF.

The chain couples TRBV19 to TRBJ2-1, with a weak D call TRBD2 (5 bases). The CDR3 length is 14 residues. Trimming left V 6 bases short and J 0 bases short, with 9 bases between. The germline V gene encodes CDR1 LNHDA and CDR2 SQIVND (reference sequence). The CDR3, as DNA: TGTGCCAGTAGATCTGCGGGCTCCTACAATGAGCAGTTCTTC. As protein: CASRSAGSYNEQFF.

The chain employs TRBV2 and TRBJ2-7; D uncertain. V gave up 9 bases and J gave up 5 bases, with 14 bases separating them. Germline values: CDR1 SNHLY, CDR2 FYNNEI. This CDR3 spans 12 amino acids. The CDR3 is CASRMGGNEQYF. CDR3 in DNA: TGTGCCAGTCGAATGGGCGGAAACGAGCAGTACTTC.

This clonotype was recorded once. The chain joins TRBV20-1 to TRBJ2-7; D is unclear. Germline V gives CDR1 DFQATT, CDR2 SNEGSKA (reference sequence). The CDR3 extends over 15 amino acids. V was clipped by 6 bases and J by 1 base, with 19 bases between them. CDR3 in amino acids: CSARAGPVGSYEQYF. CDR3 bases: TGCAGTGCACGCGCCGGGCCAGTGGGGTCCTACGAGCAGTACTTC.

This clonotype was seen only a few times. The chain joins TRBV4-1 to TRBJ2-1; maybe TRBD1 (6 bases). The CDR3 runs to 13 residues. V was trimmed by 1 base and J by 14 bases, leaving 15 bases between them. From germline, CDR1 is MGHRA and CDR2 YSYEKL. CDR3 amino acids: CASSQVPQGREFF. Here the CDR3 DNA reads TGCGCCAGCAGCCAAGTCCCTCAGGGGCGCGAGTTCTTC.

This clonotype was counted only a few times. The chain recombines TRBV6-5 with TRBJ2-3; D is uncertain. Trimming removed 5 bases at V and 2 bases at J, with 14 bases between. The CDR3 is 15 residues long. Per germline, CDR1 MNHEY and CDR2 SVGAGI. The CDR3 nucleotides read TGTGCCAGCAGTCCCATAGGGTCACCCACAGATACGCAGTATTTT. It is translated as CASSPIGSPTDTQYF.

This clonotype came up a few times. This rearrangement joins TRBV7-2 to TRBJ2-2; TRBD1 is a possible D gene (6 bases). CDR3 length equals 14 residues. Trimming stripped 4 bases from V and 4 bases from J, with 10 bases between. Germline lookup yields CDR1 SGHTA and CDR2 FQGNSA. Written as DNA, the CDR3 is TGTGCCAGCAGCTCTACAGGGCTCACCGGGGAGCTGTTTTTT. This gives the protein CASSSTGLTGELFF.

The V call is TRBV6-2 or TRBV6-3, the J call TRBJ2-4; TRBD2 aligns across 8 bases. V was pared by 4 bases and J by 7 bases, with 6 bases of the junction left unmatched. The CDR3 runs 14 residues. Germline V CDR1 and CDR2: MNHEY, SVGEGT. The CDR3 here is CASSSAGAPNIQYF. DNA for the CDR3: TGTGCCAGCAGTTCAGCGGGAGCCCCTAACATTCAGTACTTC.

With respect to this clonotype: The missing conserved phenylalanine or tryptophan at the end of this CDR3 makes a read error likely. The V call is TRBV7-2, the J call TRBJ2-3; possibly TRBD1 or TRBD2 for D (6 bases each). Germline lookup yields CDR1 SGHTA and CDR2 FQGNSA. The V gene lost 3 bases and the J gene lost 7 bases, with 20 bases spanning the gap. This CDR3 spans 16 amino acids. CDR3 in amino acids: CASSLGAGKGLYTQYS. CDR3 DNA sequence: TGTGCCAGCAGCTTGGGGGCGGGGAAGGGTTTGTATACGCAGTATTCT.

The J gene is TRBJ2-7, the V gene TRBV7-8; 11 nucleotides match TRBD2. The germline CDR1 and CDR2 sequences are SGHVS and FQNEAQ. This CDR3 is built from 16 residues. With 1 base clipped from V and 4 bases from J, the junction kept 6 bases outside the gene matches. CDR3 sequence reads: CASSLGVAGGPYEQYF. CDR3 DNA sequence: TGTGCCAGCAGCTTAGGGGTAGCGGGAGGGCCGTACGAGCAGTACTTC.

The chain has TRBV12-3 or TRBV12-4 and TRBJ2-1; D perhaps matches TRBD2 (6 bases). V lost 4 bases and J 0 bases, leaving 13 bases between the germline ends. The length of the CDR3 is 16 residues. The CDR3 loop reads CASSSLAESSYNEQFF. As DNA, the CDR3 is TGTGCCAGCAGTTCGTTAGCGGAAAGCTCCTACAATGAGCAGTTCTTC.

The chain joins TRBV4-3 to TRBJ2-3, with no clear D. CDR1 LGHNA and CDR2 YSLEER come from the germline V gene. The CDR3 sequence is 14 residues long. Deletions cut 1 base from V and 3 bases from J, with 8 bases between. CDR3: CASSQVGTTDTQYF. CDR3 sequence (DNA): TGCGCCAGCAGCCAAGTGGGAACTACAGATACGCAGTATTTT.

The rearrangement uses TRBV10-3 and TRBJ2-7, with D uncertain. The CDR3 is 12 amino acids. Trimming shortened V by 0 bases and J by 6 bases, and 6 bases separated the two germline ends. Germline V CDR1 and CDR2: ENHRY, SYGVKD. The CDR3 sequence: CAISESSPEQYF. The CDR3 region has the DNA TGTGCCATCAGTGAGTCCTCTCCCGAGCAGTACTTC.

Here the CDR3 DNA reads TGTGCCAGCAGCTTAGATCGCCCCCTAACCTACGAGCAGTACTTC. Protein sequence: CASSLDRPLTYEQYF. The rearrangement uses TRBV11-2 and TRBJ2-7; D is ambiguous. The CDR3 spans 15 residues. V was pared by 0 bases and J by 2 bases, with 11 bases between. Germline lookup yields CDR1 SGHAT and CDR2 FQNNGV.

This clonotype was recorded once. The chain couples TRBV5-4 to TRBJ2-2, with 12 bases fitting TRBD2. The V and J ends lost 4 bases and 4 bases, in that order; junction bases with no gene match: 5. CDR3 size: 16 residues. Germline V gene lookup returns CDR1 SGHNT and CDR2 YYREEE (reference sequence). DNA for the CDR3: TGTGCCAGCAGCCAAAGGACTAGCGGGATCACCGGGGAGCTGTTTTTT. Amino acids: CASSQRTSGITGELFF. Drawing the rest from reference TRBV5-4 and TRBJ2-2, the complete variable domain is ETGVTQSPTHLIKTRGQQVTLRCSSQSGHNTVSWYQQALGQGPQFIFQYYREEENGRGNFPPRFSGLQFPNYSSELNVNALELDDSALYLCASSQRTSGITGELFFGEGSRLTVL.

The rearrangement joins TRBV10-3 to TRBJ1-1; 9 bases line up with TRBD1. Trimming took 6 bases from V and 1 from J; bases not matched to a gene: 15. This CDR3 comprises 18 residues. Per the germline V gene, CDR1 is ENHRY and CDR2 is SYGVKD. CDR3 protein: CAISSPVAQGAGNTEAFF. In nucleotides, the CDR3 is TGTGCCATCAGCTCACCTGTGGCACAGGGGGCTGGGAACACTGAAGCTTTCTTT.

The V and J genes are TRBV6-8 and TRBJ2-7, with a possible D match to TRBD2 (7 bases). V was trimmed by 0 bases and J by 3 bases, leaving 12 bases between them. Per germline, CDR1 MNHGY and CDR2 SAAAGT. The CDR3 has 15 amino acids. The CDR3 is CASSYSGGPGYEQYF. In DNA, the CDR3 is TGTGCCAGCAGTTACTCGGGGGGGCCCGGCTACGAGCAGTACTTC.

The chain links TRBV19 to TRBJ1-1; tentatively, D is TRBD1 (5 bases). Trimming took off 3 bases at V and 0 bases at J, with 11 bases between the two ends. The CDR3 covers 15 residues. The germline V gene encodes CDR1 LNHDA and CDR2 SQIVND (reference sequence). CDR3 sequence reads: CASSIGVGLNTEAFF. CDR3 coding DNA: TGTGCCAGTAGTATTGGCGTGGGACTGAACACTGAAGCTTTCTTT.

The chain carries TRBV20-1 and TRBJ1-5, with 8 bases fitting TRBD1. After removal of 5 bases from V and 5 bases from J, the junction contained 5 bases not matched to a gene. Per germline, CDR1 DFQATT and CDR2 SNEGSKA (reference sequence). The CDR3 length is 13 residues. This chain's CDR3 is CSAYRGNHQPQHF. CDR3 DNA: TGCAGTGCTTACAGGGGGAATCATCAGCCCCAGCATTTT.

The chain employs TRBV30 and TRBJ2-1; 10 positions match TRBD2. The V and J ends lost 7 bases and 8 bases, in that order; junction bases with no gene match: 14. CDR3 size: 15 residues. CDR1 and CDR2 (germline): GTSNPN, SVGIG (reference sequence). CDR3 protein: CALDPSGRAVDEQFF. CDR3 in DNA: TGTGCCTTGGATCCGAGCGGGAGGGCCGTAGATGAGCAGTTCTTC.

This chain joins TRBV27 and TRBJ1-5; D gene ambiguous. The CDR3 is made up of 14 amino acids. Germline CDR1 reads MNHEY; CDR2 reads SMNVEV (reference sequence). V lost 0 bases and J lost 4, with 7 bases in between. The CDR3 spells CASSLSGDNQPQHF. Written as DNA, the CDR3 is TGTGCCAGCAGTTTATCCGGGGATAATCAGCCCCAGCATTTT.